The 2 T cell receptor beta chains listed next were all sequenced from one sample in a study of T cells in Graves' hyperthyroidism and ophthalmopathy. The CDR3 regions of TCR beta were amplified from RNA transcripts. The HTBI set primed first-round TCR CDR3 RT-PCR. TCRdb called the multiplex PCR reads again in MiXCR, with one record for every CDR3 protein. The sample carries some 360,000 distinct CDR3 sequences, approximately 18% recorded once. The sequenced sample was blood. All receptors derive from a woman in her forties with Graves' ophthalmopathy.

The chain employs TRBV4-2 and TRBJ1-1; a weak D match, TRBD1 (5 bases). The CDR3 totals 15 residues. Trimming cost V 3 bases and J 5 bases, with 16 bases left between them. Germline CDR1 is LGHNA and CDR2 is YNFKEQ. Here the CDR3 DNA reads TGTGCCAGCAGCCAGATTGGACAAGGAGGGACTGAAGCTTTCTTT. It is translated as CASSQIGQGGTEAFF.

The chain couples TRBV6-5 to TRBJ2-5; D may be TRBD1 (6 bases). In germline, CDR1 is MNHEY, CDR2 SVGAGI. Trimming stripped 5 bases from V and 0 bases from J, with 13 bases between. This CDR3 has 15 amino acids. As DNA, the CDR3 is TGTGCCAGCAGTAACCCCGGGACAAACCAAGAGACCCAGTACTTC. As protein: CASSNPGTNQETQYF.